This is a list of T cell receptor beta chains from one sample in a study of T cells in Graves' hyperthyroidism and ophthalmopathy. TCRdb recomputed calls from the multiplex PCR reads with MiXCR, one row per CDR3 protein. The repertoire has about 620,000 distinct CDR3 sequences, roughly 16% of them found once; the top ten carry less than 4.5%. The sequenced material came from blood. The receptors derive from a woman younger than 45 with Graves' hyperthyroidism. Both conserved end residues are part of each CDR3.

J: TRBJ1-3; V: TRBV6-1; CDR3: CASSPRGIGNTIYF
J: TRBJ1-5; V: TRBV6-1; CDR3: CASTPGHRGQPQHF
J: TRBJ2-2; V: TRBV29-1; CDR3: CSVECDTGELFF
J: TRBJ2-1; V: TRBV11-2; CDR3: CASTPGRGLGEQFF
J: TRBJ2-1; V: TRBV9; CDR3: CASQRGRASVDEQFF
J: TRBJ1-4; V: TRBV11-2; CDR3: CASSLGYNEKLFF
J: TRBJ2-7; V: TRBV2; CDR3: CASCTDRGYEQYF
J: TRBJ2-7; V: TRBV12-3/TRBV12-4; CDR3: CASSLGVPVAGYEQYF
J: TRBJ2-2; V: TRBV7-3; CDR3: CASSPGLAGVLLITGELFF
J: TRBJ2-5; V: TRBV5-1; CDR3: CASSVQAREGETQYF
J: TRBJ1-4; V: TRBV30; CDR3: CAWTIQGGIEKLFF
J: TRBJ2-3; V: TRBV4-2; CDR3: CASSHEVAGGQDTQYF
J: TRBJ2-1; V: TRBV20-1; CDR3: CRAPPNEQFF
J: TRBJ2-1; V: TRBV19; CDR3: CASSASGKDSYNEQFF
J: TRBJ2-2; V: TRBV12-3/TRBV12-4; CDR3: CASSLGSAGTGELFF
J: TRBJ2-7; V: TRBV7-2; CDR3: CASSLSGVQYF
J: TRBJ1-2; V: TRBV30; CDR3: CAGDLTANYGYTF
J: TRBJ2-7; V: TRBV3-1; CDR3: CTSSHGTDYEQYF
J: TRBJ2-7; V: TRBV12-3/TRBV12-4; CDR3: CASSLARVGGDEQYF
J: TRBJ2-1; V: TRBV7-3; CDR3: CASSRDYQTGVSEQFF
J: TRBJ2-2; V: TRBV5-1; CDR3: CASSPALDSTGELFF
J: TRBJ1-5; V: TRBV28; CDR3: CASSHGQANQPQHF
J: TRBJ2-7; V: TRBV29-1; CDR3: CSVDGTGDYEQYF
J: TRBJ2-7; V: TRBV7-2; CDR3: CASSPQLGSDEQYF
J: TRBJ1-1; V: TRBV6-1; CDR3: CASRPRQGGTEAFF
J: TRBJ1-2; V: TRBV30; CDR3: CAWSAHGTGELYGYTF
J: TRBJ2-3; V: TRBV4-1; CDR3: CASSLHGTDTQYF
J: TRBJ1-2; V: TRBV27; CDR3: CASSSGGTGDVYGYTF
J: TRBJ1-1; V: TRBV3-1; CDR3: CASSRNRANTEAFF
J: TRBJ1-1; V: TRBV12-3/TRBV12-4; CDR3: CASSLIYRVAEAFF
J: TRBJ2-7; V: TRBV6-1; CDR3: CASRSPGGPLSYEQYF
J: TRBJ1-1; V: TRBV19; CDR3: CASSIWEGSNTEAFF
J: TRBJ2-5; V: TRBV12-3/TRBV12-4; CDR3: CASSRQGRETQYF
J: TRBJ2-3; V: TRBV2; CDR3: CASSTPKRLTSGRSTDTQYF
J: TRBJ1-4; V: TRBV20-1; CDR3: CSARTGVSEKLFF
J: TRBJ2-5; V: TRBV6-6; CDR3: CASSYGARETQYF
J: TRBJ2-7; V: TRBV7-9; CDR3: CASSPLPYEQYF
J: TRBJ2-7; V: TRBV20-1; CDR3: CSAREDVNYEQYF
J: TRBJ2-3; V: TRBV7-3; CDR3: CASSLGSGLESTDTQYF
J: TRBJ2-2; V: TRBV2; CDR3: CASSEGVESTGELFF
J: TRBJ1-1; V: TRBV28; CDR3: CASSYTGRKATEAFF
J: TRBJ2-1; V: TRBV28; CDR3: CASSSRVSGGYYNEQFF
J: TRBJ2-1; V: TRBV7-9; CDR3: CASSPGTDDISSSYNEQFF
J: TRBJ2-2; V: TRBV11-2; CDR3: CASSVTHGGELFF
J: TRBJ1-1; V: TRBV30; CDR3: CAWRGLVAFF
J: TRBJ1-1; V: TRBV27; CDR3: CASSLSSPGWTGTFF
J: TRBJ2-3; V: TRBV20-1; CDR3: CSARDLFGLADTDTQYF
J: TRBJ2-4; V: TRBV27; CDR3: CASSADSLLTKNIQYF
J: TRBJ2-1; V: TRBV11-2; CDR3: CASSEGLAGGPPYNEQFF
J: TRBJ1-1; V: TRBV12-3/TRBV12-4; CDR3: CASIRDRRTDTEAFF
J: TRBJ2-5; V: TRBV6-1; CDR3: CASSPSSGRKETQHF
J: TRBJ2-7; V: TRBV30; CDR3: CAWGPGTSGTYEQYF
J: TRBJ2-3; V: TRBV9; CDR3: CASSVVVGVGTDTQYF